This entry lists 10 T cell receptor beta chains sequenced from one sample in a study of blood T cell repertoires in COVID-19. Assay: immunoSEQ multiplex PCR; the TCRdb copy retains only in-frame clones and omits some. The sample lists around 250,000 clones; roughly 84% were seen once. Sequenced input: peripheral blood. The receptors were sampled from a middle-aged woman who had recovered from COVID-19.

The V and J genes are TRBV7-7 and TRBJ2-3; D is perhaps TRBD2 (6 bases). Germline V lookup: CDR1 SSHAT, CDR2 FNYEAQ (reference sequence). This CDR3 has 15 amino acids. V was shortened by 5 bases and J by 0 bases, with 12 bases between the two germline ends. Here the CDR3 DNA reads TGTGCCAGCAGCGTTAGCGGAGCTAGCACAGATACGCAGTATTTT. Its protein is CASSVSGASTDTQYF.

DNA of the CDR3: TGTGCCAGCAGCTTGGGCAGGAATCAGCCCCAGCATTTT. Protein: CASSLGRNQPQHF. V is TRBV5-4 and J is TRBJ1-5; no clear D gene. V was shortened by 0 bases and J by 4 bases, with 5 bases between the two germline ends. Germline-derived CDR1 and CDR2 are SGHNT and YYREEE (reference sequence). The CDR3 totals 13 residues.

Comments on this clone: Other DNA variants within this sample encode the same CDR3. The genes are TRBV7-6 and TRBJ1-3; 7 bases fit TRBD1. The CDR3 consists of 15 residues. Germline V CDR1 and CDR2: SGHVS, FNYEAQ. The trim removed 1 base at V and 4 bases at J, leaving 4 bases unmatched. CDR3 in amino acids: CASSLEGQLGNTIYF. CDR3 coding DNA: TGTGCCAGCAGCTTAGAGGGACAGTTGGGAAACACCATATATTTT.

DNA for the CDR3: TGTGCCTGGAGTCCGACGGACAGGTTGCAGTTCTTC. It codes for CAWSPTDRLQFF. J is TRBJ2-1 and V is TRBV30; 7 bases agree with TRBD1. Unmatched junction bases numbered 7, after V lost 2 bases and J lost 12 bases. This CDR3 comprises 12 residues. Germline V gene lookup returns CDR1 GTSNPN and CDR2 SVGIG (reference sequence).

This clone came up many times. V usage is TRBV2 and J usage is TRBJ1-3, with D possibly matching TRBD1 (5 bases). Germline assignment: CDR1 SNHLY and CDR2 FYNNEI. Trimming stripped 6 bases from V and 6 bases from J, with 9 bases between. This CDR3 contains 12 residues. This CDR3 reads CASSSTVNTIYF. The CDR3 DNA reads TGTGCCAGCAGCTCGACAGTAAACACCATATATTTT.

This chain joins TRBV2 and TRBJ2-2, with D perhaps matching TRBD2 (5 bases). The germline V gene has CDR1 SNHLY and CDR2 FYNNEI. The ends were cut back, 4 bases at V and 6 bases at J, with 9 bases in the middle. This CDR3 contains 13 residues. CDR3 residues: CASSGWTPGELFF. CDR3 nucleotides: TGTGCCAGCAGTGGTTGGACTCCCGGGGAGCTGTTTTTT.

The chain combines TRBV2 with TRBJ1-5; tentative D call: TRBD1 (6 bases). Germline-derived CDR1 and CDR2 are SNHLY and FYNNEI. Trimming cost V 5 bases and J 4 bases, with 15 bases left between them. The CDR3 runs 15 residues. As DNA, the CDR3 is TGTGCCAGCAGTCGGGGACATAGTGATAATCAGCCCCAGCATTTT. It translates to CASSRGHSDNQPQHF.

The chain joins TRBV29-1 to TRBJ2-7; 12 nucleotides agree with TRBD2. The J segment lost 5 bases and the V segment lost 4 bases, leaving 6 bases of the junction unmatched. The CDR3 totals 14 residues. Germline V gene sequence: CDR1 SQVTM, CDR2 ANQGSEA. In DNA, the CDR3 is TGCAGCGTTGCTAGCGGGGGGGCCGGGAACGAGCAGTACTTC. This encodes CSVASGGAGNEQYF.

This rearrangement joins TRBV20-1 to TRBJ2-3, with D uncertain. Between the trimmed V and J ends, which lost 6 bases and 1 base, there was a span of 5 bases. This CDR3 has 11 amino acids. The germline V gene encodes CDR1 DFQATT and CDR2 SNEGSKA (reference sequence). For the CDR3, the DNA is TGCAGTGCCGAGCGCACAGATACGCAGTATTTT. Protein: CSAERTDTQYF.

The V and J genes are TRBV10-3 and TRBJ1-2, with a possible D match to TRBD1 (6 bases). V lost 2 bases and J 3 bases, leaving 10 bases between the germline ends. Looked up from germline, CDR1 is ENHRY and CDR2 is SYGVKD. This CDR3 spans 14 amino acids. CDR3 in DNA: TGTGCCATCAGTGAGACAGGGAGGGACTATGGCTACACCTTC. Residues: CAISETGRDYGYTF.